This T cell receptor (beta chain) is from a study of T-cell memory formation after mild COVID-19. Study-level information: The TCR clusters were mostly specific to one donor. Findings and caveats of the study: Clones contracting across day 15 to 85 had a balanced CD4/CD8 profile; later expanding clones leaned CD4+. Detection of some responders pre-infection suggested pre-existing cross-reactive memory T cells participated.

As for this clonotype: Its antigen remains unknown.

With constant-segment primers, 5'RACE yielded cDNA libraries of TCR alpha and TCR beta that carried sample barcodes and UMIs. TCRdb re-called the 5' RACE reads with MiXCR, one entry per CDR3 protein. This sample carries fewer than 200,000 distinct CDR3 sequences, about a fifth of them seen once, and the ten largest clones take 23%. The TCR comes from an adult woman who had mild COVID-19 (a few samples of this study predate the infection). Cell type and time point are not known. Sequences were obtained from PBMCs or a T cell subset sorted from them (not recorded which).

The CDR3 DNA reads as TGTGCCAGCAGCTTAGATTTTGCGGGGAATGAGCAGTTCTTC. Translation: CASSLDFAGNEQFF. The chain carries TRBV11-3 and TRBJ2-1; D is possibly TRBD2 (6 bases). V was pared by 0 bases and J by 7 bases, with 10 bases between. The CDR3 length is 14 residues. CDR1 is SGHNT and CDR2 is YENEEA in the germline V gene. Complete variable domain (other parts from reference TRBV11-3 and TRBJ2-1): EAGVVQSPRYKIIEKKQPVAFWCNPISGHNTLYWYLQNLGQGPELLIRYENEEAVDDSQLPKDRFSAERLKGVDSTLKIQPAELGDSAVYLCASSLDFAGNEQFFGPGTRLTVL.